A single sample gave rise to the 2 T cell receptor beta chains below, sequenced in a study of cytomegalovirus exposure and HLA in healthy donors. The PCR had 60 Vbeta and 13 Jbeta primers. Method: immunoSEQ multiplex PCR; TCRdb's copy keeps in-frame clones and lacks some. Of about 160,000 clones in the sample, around 83% were seen once. The sequencing input was PBMCs. Receptors originate from a girl aged 2 to 10 in good health and CMV-seropositive.

Concerning this clone: Its ends do not fully match the called genes, so a read error is possible. This chain links TRBV28 with TRBJ2-5, with 10 positions matching TRBD2. From germline, CDR1 is MDHEN and CDR2 SYDVKM. The CDR3 is made up of 16 amino acids. The CDR3 coding sequence is TGTGCCAGCAGTTATACTAGCGGGAATTGGAAAGAGATCCAGTACTTC. It codes for CASSYTSGNWKEIQYF.

The rearrangement uses TRBV5-1 and TRBJ2-3; no clear D. Germline V gene data show CDR1 as SGHRS and CDR2 as YFSETQ. V dropped 4 bases and J dropped 3 bases, with 3 bases sitting between them. This CDR3 contains 11 residues. The CDR3 sequence is CASSRTDTQYF. Here the CDR3 DNA reads TGCGCCAGCAGCCGGACAGATACGCAGTATTTT.